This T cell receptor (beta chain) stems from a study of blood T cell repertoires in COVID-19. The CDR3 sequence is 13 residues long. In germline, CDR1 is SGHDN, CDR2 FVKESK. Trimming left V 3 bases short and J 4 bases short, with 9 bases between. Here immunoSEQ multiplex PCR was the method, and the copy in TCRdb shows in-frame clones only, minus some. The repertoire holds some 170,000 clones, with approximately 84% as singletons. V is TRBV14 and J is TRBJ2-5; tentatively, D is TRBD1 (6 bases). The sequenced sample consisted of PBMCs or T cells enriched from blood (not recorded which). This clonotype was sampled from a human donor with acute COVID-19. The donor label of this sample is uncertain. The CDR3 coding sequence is TGTGCCAGCAGCCAGGGGGCTCGAGAGACCCAGTACTTC. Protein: CASSQGARETQYF.